The 8 T cell receptor beta chains below come from one sample, sequenced in a study of cytomegalovirus exposure and HLA in healthy donors. With 60 Vbeta and 13 Jbeta primers, the PCR was carried out. Assay used: immunoSEQ multiplex PCR; TCRdb lists only in-frame clones, some missing. This table holds 150,000 to 200,000 clones, roughly three quarters found once. The specimen sequenced was PBMCs. These receptors originate from a woman aged 45-60 years in good health and CMV-seronegative.

V gene TRBV7-8 combines with J gene TRBJ1-6; 9 bases are shared with TRBD1. V shed 5 bases, J shed 9 bases, and the junction held 11 bases outside the gene matches. This CDR3 has 16 amino acids. The germline CDR1 and CDR2 sequences are SGHVS and FQNEAQ. This chain's CDR3 is CASSPALGQGSSPLHF. The CDR3 DNA reads TGTGCCAGCAGCCCAGCTTTAGGACAGGGGAGTTCACCCCTCCACTTT.

The V and J genes are TRBV29-1 and TRBJ2-5; TRBD2 matches at 8 bases. The DNA matches TRBJ2-7 better at its end, which makes the J call doubtful. Germline V lookup: CDR1 SQVTM, CDR2 ANQGSEA. The CDR3 sequence is 14 residues long. The CDR3 loop is CSVAGSGISYEQYF. Here the CDR3 DNA reads TGCAGCGTGGCTGGTAGCGGGATCTCCTACGAGCAGTACTTC.

This chain joins TRBV9 and TRBJ1-2, with 7 bases aligning to TRBD1. CDR1 and CDR2 (germline): SGDLS, YYNGEE. The CDR3 is 13 amino acids. V shed 0 bases and J 7 bases; nucleotides not matched to a gene: 3. The CDR3 bases are TGTGCCAGCAGCGTAGATGCAGGGGGTGGCTACACCTTC. This translates into CASSVDAGGGYTF.

The chain has TRBV6-1 and TRBJ1-2, with 9 bases fitting TRBD1. J lost 2 bases, V lost 8 bases, and 6 bases had no gene match. The germline CDR1 and CDR2 sequences are MNHNS and SASEGT. The CDR3 consists of 14 residues. The CDR3 DNA follows: TGTGCCAGCCGGACAGGGGATAGGAACTATGGCTACACCTTC. Its translation: CASRTGDRNYGYTF.

The chain has TRBV10-3 and TRBJ2-3; D call uncertain. Germline CDR1 reads ENHRY; CDR2 reads SYGVKD. This CDR3 region has 13 residues. Trimming left V 3 bases short and J 6 bases short, with 10 bases between. The CDR3 here is CAISERLADTQYF. The DNA of the CDR3 is TGTGCCATCAGTGAAAGGTTAGCTGATACGCAGTATTTT.

The chain links TRBV19 to TRBJ1-5, with 7 bases aligning to TRBD1. This CDR3 contains 12 residues. Germline lookup yields CDR1 LNHDA and CDR2 SQIVND (reference sequence). The V and J ends lost 5 bases and 7 bases, in that order; junction bases with no gene match: 2. CDR3 protein: CASSVRGQPQHF. CDR3 in DNA: TGTGCCAGTAGTGTCAGGGGGCAGCCCCAGCATTTT.

This chain uses TRBV2 with TRBJ2-5, with 8 bases fitting TRBD1. This CDR3 has 13 residues. The trim removed 3 bases at V and 5 bases at J, leaving 2 bases unmatched. Germline loops: CDR1 SNHLY, CDR2 FYNNEI. The chain's CDR3 is CASSEDRDETQYF. Written as DNA, the CDR3 is TGTGCCAGCAGTGAGGACAGGGATGAGACCCAGTACTTC.

The chain has TRBV18 and TRBJ1-1; 9 nucleotides agree with TRBD1. The germline gives CDR1 KGHSH, CDR2 LQKENI. There are 15 residues in the CDR3. Trimming removed 2 bases from V and 11 bases from J; junction bases left unmatched: 12. The CDR3 loop is CASSPGTGSGLRAFF. DNA for the CDR3: TGTGCCAGCTCACCAGGGACAGGGAGCGGCCTTAGGGCTTTCTTT.